Sequencing of this TCR beta chain was carried out in a study of response to subunit inactivated influenza vaccine. Notes on the study in general: The authors suggested that every seasonal influenza vaccination recruits few new T cells.

This clonotype was counted between two and nine times. Its target is unknown. Each CDR3 protein gets one entry after TCRdb re-called the RT-PCR reads with MiXCR. The repertoire holds under 850,000 distinct CDR3 sequences, with roughly 18% as singletons. This sequence was found in a man aged 45-60 years who received an inactivated influenza vaccine. The specimen comprised PBMCs from blood, sampled 4 to 6 days after vaccination.

CDR3 in DNA: TGTGCCAGCAGGAGTAGCGGGGGAGCTAAGAATGAGCAGTTCTTC. It specifies CASRSSGGAKNEQFF. V usage is TRBV6-2 or TRBV6-3 and J usage is TRBJ2-1, with TRBD2 matching over 9 bases. This CDR3 has 15 residues. Per germline, CDR1 MNHEY and CDR2 SVGEGT. Trimming removed 6 bases from V and 7 bases from J; junction bases left unmatched: 10.